The rows below give T cell receptor beta chains drawn from one sample of a study of radiation and T cells in renal cell carcinoma. The repertoire was sequenced with immunoSEQ multiplex PCR; TCRdb's copy has only in-frame clones and lacks some. The table has fewer than 200,000 clones, about nine tenths seen once. Sample: blood, taken from a patient whose treatment included radiotherapy and nephrectomy. The source is a woman aged 45-65 years with renal cell carcinoma. The conserved cysteine and the conserved F or W are not part of the CDR3 here.

>TRBV4-1|TRBJ2-3|14
ASSQAPTTLGDTQY
>TRBV7-9|TRBJ2-5|13
ASSAFGGGGETQY
>TRBV15|TRBJ1-6|14
ATSRRGSSYNSPLH
>TRBV12-5|TRBJ2-7|15
ASGLERGLAETYEQY
>TRBV2|TRBJ2-3|14
ASIRDSASTADTQY
>TRBV7-2|TRBJ1-5|13
ASSLARAEVGPQH
>TRBV6-6|TRBJ2-3|13
ASSSQGAAIDTQY
>TRBV6-1|TRBJ2-2|11
ASRVRGNGELF
>TRBV6-1|TRBJ2-7|12
ASSSQTSDYEQY
>TRBV5-1|TRBJ2-6|18
ASSLVGGLAAFSGANVLT
>TRBV20-1|TRBJ1-5|9
SARDLRAQH
>TRBV19|TRBJ2-1|14
ASSMGTSGVGNEQF
>TRBV5-4|TRBJ2-1|11
ASSLAGTDEQF
>TRBV30|TRBJ2-3|14
AWIWGGGGSTDTQY
>TRBV16|TRBJ2-3|12
ASSPGLASDTQY
>TRBV6-5|TRBJ1-1|12
ASSYHRGNTEAF
>TRBV6-5|TRBJ1-4|10
ASRRAREKLF
>TRBV19|TRBJ2-6|13
ASSTPRTGANVLT
>TRBV7-8|TRBJ2-7|13
ASSLAQGARYEQY
>TRBV6-6|TRBJ2-1|14
ASSYSGGLADNEQF
>TRBV6-6|TRBJ2-7|9
ASSDRYEQY
>TRBV7-2|TRBJ1-3|13
ASSWASSSGNTIY
>TRBV6-5|TRBJ2-7|13
ASSYSPGQVYEQY
>TRBV7-9|TRBJ2-6|15
ASSESKGANGANVLT
>TRBV5-8|TRBJ2-7|12
ASSDRDRGYEQY
>TRBV2|TRBJ2-5|11
ASRRDRQETQY
>TRBV5-4|TRBJ2-1|10
ASSLAWGASF
>TRBV29-1|TRBJ2-7|12
SVERTGGSYEQY
>TRBV7-2|TRBJ2-1|17
ASSRSGGHAIPSYNEQF
>TRBV7-7|TRBJ2-3|14
ASSARAGVFTDTQY
>TRBV18|TRBJ2-7|12
ASSPPGLFYEQY
>TRBV21-1|TRBJ1-5|14
ASSKIMDRDNQPQH
>TRBV5-6|TRBJ2-1|13
ASSLFPGGRDEQF
>TRBV7-2|TRBJ1-1|13
ASSLAPGPNTEAF
>TRBV9|TRBJ2-7|14
ASSFGWGLSSYEQY
>TRBV6-4|TRBJ2-3|14
ASSDSGTRSTDTQY
>TRBV5-1|TRBJ2-1|12
ASSLDTSGAGEF
>TRBV4-2|TRBJ2-3|12
ASSQVESTDTQY
>TRBV18|TRBJ2-3|13
ASSPQRGGTDTQY
>TRBV11-2|TRBJ2-2|15
ASRQGALFEIAGELF
>TRBV10-3|TRBJ2-3|16
AISESPGGAGHTDTQY
>TRBV7-2|TRBJ1-2|11
ASSFGPGVGYT
>TRBV5-4|TRBJ2-3|12
ASSLEQPTDTQY
>TRBV7-8|TRBJ1-6|12
ASRWTGGGSPLH
>TRBV20-1|TRBJ1-1|9
SARVPGRAF
>TRBV6-5|TRBJ1-3|12
ASSYGSFGNTIY
>TRBV4-3|TRBJ2-1|13
ASSFDSNRNNEQF
>TRBV4-1|TRBJ1-4|13
ASSQGHGINEKLF
>TRBV19|TRBJ2-1|12
ASRFGGAVGEQF
>TRBV10-3|TRBJ1-2|12
AISESTGGYGYT
>TRBV19|TRBJ1-2|11
ASSFLGTGGYT
>TRBV19|TRBJ1-2|12
ASSTGDSNYGYT
>TRBV2|TRBJ1-2|12
ASSEGHGGGGYT
>TRBV19|TRBJ2-3|11
ASRSTSTDTQY
>TRBV14|TRBJ1-2|12
ASSQGRFSGGYT
>TRBV15|TRBJ1-2|12
ATSREFGQTGYT
>TRBV6-1|TRBJ1-4|15
ASSERQGPHTNEKLF